A single sample is the source of the 15 T cell receptor beta chains below, sequenced in a study of shared clonotypes between healthy human individuals. The assay was immunoSEQ multiplex PCR, and TCRdb's table has in-frame clones only and misses some. The sample carries over a million clones, approximately 98.5% recorded once. Input material: naive CD4+ T cells sorted from blood. Subset described: CD45RA+ positively selected. Receptors were obtained from a young man in good health.

Of note for this clone: The germline gene is not matched at one end of the junction; a read error may be the cause. CDR3 in DNA: TGCGCCAGCCGCTTCGGGACAGGGGCAACTAATGAAAAACTGTTTTTT. The encoded protein is CASRFGTGATNEKLFF. The chain has TRBV5-1 and TRBJ1-4; 10 nucleotides line up with TRBD1. The germline V gene encodes CDR1 SGHRS and CDR2 YFSETQ. This CDR3 region has 16 residues.

The V gene is TRBV6-1, the J gene TRBJ2-7, with TRBD1 identical over 7 bases. Looked up from germline, CDR1 is MNHNS and CDR2 is SASEGT. J gave up 2 bases and V 3 bases, and 4 bases lay outside the gene matches. CDR3 length equals 14 residues. CDR3 sequence reads: CASSDGTVTYEQYF. The CDR3 bases are TGTGCCAGCAGTGACGGGACAGTCACCTACGAGCAGTACTTC.

V is TRBV2 and J is TRBJ1-5, with no clear D. This CDR3 has 13 amino acids. Germline values: CDR1 SNHLY, CDR2 FYNNEI. Trimming left V 4 bases short and J 8 bases short, with 12 bases between. This CDR3 is CASSGEDTKPQHF. The CDR3 region has the DNA TGTGCCAGCAGTGGAGAAGATACGAAGCCCCAGCATTTT.

This clone appeared a single time. The rearrangement links TRBV7-6 to TRBJ2-7; 9 nucleotides match TRBD2. V lost 5 bases and J lost 2; bases outside the gene matches: 7. CDR1 and CDR2 from the germline V gene are SGHVS and FNYEAQ. This CDR3 comprises 15 residues. CDR3 residues: CASSLTSGGTYEQYF. The CDR3 DNA follows: TGTGCCAGCAGCCTCACAAGCGGGGGGACCTACGAGCAGTACTTC. The whole variable domain, filled in from reference TRBV7-6 and TRBJ2-7, reads GAGVSQSPRYKVTKRGQDVALRCDPISGHVSLYWYRQALGQGPEFLTYFNYEAQQDKSGLPNDRFSAERPEGSISTLTIQRTEQRDSAMYRCASSLTSGGTYEQYFGPGTRLTVT.

The rearrangement joins TRBV29-1 to TRBJ2-1, with no clear D. V lost 4 bases and J lost 9, with 4 bases in between. There are 9 residues in the CDR3. CDR1 is SQVTM, CDR2 ANQGSEA, per germline. The DNA of the CDR3 is TGCAGCGTTGGGTTTGAGCAGTTCTTC. As protein: CSVGFEQFF.

J is TRBJ2-1 and V is TRBV5-1, with 8 bases that match TRBD2. The CDR3 consists of 16 residues. The germline V gene encodes CDR1 SGHRS and CDR2 YFSETQ. V lost 4 bases, J lost 8 bases, and 14 bases stayed unmatched. The CDR3 nucleotides are TGCGCCAGCAGCAGCTCCGGACTAGCTGGAGTCGATGAGCAGTTCTTC. Protein product: CASSSSGLAGVDEQFF. Supplemented by reference TRBV5-1 and TRBJ2-1, the full variable domain reads KAGVTQTPRYLIKTRGQQVTLSCSPISGHRSVSWYQQTPGQGLQFLFEYFSETQRNKGNFPGRFSGRQFSNSRSEMNVSTLELGDSALYLCASSSSGLAGVDEQFFGPGTRLTVL.

This rearrangement joins TRBV14 to TRBJ2-3; 10 nucleotides match TRBD2. The V gene's germline CDR1 is SGHDN and CDR2 FVKESK. The V segment lost 1 base and the J segment 2 bases; nucleotides outside the gene matches: 15. This CDR3 spans 20 amino acids. This CDR3 reads CASSQVHILAGQVITDTQYF. The DNA of the CDR3 is TGTGCCAGCAGCCAAGTCCATATACTAGCGGGACAGGTAATCACAGATACGCAGTATTTT.

The chain has TRBV7-3 and TRBJ2-5; D may be TRBD2 (6 bases). Between the trimmed V and J ends, which lost 0 bases and 5 bases, there was a span of 10 bases. CDR1 is SGHTA and CDR2 is FQGTGA in the germline V gene. CDR3 size: 14 residues. The CDR3 nucleotides are TGTGCCAGCAGCTTAACTGCCGGGAGCGAGACCCAGTACTTC. Its translation is CASSLTAGSETQYF.

V and J are TRBV5-1 and TRBJ2-5, with 7 bases fitting TRBD2. This CDR3 contains 14 residues. The germline CDR1 and CDR2 sequences are SGHRS and YFSETQ. V lost 2 bases and J lost 5; bases outside the gene matches: 6. DNA of the CDR3: TGCGCCAGCAGCTTACGCGGGAGTGGCGAGACCCAGTACTTC. The encoded protein is CASSLRGSGETQYF.

The CDR3 nucleotides are TGTGCCAGCAGGAACAACAGGGGGCGCTTAACTGAAGCTTTCTTT. Protein sequence: CASRNNRGRLTEAFF. The chain couples TRBV6-5 to TRBJ1-1, with 9 bases lining up with TRBD1. This CDR3 is 15 amino acids long. Germline trimming cut 6 bases from V and 5 bases from J; bases unmatched to any gene: 10. Germline V lookup: CDR1 MNHEY, CDR2 SVGAGI.

V usage is TRBV25-1 and J usage is TRBJ2-7; D not resolved. Germline V CDR1 and CDR2: MGHDK, SYGVNS. The CDR3 loop spans 15 amino acids. The V and J ends lost 3 bases and 2 bases respectively, with 14 bases between them. The CDR3 reads CASSDPSLGTYEQYF. The CDR3 DNA reads as TGTGCCAGCAGTGACCCCAGCTTGGGAACCTACGAGCAGTACTTC.

The chain carries TRBV18 and TRBJ1-6; D not certain. Germline V gives CDR1 KGHSH, CDR2 LQKENI. The CDR3 length is 16 residues. The ends were cut back, 3 bases at V and 6 bases at J, with 15 bases in the middle. CDR3 residues: CASSPRTADSNSPLHF. The CDR3 DNA sequence: TGTGCCAGCTCACCCAGGACCGCAGACTCTAATTCACCCCTCCACTTT.

The chain is built from TRBV11-3 and TRBJ1-4; TRBD1 is a possible D gene (5 bases). The germline gives CDR1 SGHNT, CDR2 YENEEA. Between the trimmed V and J ends, which lost 1 base and 8 bases, there was a span of 8 bases. CDR3 length equals 13 residues. Here the CDR3 reads CASSLGGDEKLFF. The CDR3 DNA sequence: TGTGCCAGCAGCTTAGGGGGCGACGAAAAACTGTTTTTT.

This clone was seen once. The chain has TRBV7-2 and TRBJ1-5; weak D call: TRBD1 (5 bases). CDR1 and CDR2 from the germline V gene are SGHTA and FQGNSA. V was cut by 1 base and J by 7 bases, with 8 bases left in between. The CDR3 contains 13 residues. The DNA of the CDR3 is TGTGCCAGCAGCTTAGGGGGGTCCCAGCCCCAGCATTTT. Protein sequence: CASSLGGSQPQHF.

The rearrangement uses TRBV29-1 and TRBJ2-5, with D perhaps TRBD1 (6 bases). V lost 7 bases and J 3 bases, leaving 12 bases between the germline ends. Germline V gives CDR1 SQVTM, CDR2 ANQGSEA. The CDR3 contains 12 residues. Here the CDR3 reads CSGNSGEETQYF. The CDR3 region has the DNA TGCAGCGGGAATTCAGGGGAAGAGACCCAGTACTTC.